This T cell receptor (beta chain) emerged from a study of T cell responses to AZD1222 COVID-19 vaccine. General study findings and limits: CD4 TCRs linked to vaccination spanned spike, dominating at 160-218 and 743-854. Sampling captured repertoires only after the peak T cell response.

CDR3 length equals 15 residues. The V end lost 3 bases, the J end lost 0 bases, and 11 bases lay between the germline ends. CDR1 and CDR2 (germline): KGHSH, LQKENI. Assay: immunoSEQ multiplex PCR; the TCRdb copy retains only in-frame clones and omits some. This table has about 200,000 clones, roughly 91% appearing once. Worth noting for this clone: The antigen is undetermined.

This specimen consisted of peripheral blood, obtained on day 0 of MenACWY control vaccination. J is TRBJ1-1 and V is TRBV18; a possible D gene is TRBD1 (5 bases). The receptor comes from an adult in good health. The CDR3 DNA reads as TGTGCCAGCTCACCTTCGCAGGGAATGAACACTGAAGCTTTCTTT. Translating it yields CASSPSQGMNTEAFF.